Following are 8 T cell receptor beta chains from one sample sequenced in a study of shared T cell receptors in the human thymus. This table comes from immunoSEQ multiplex PCR, and its TCRdb copy is limited to in-frame clones, with some not included. The sample has roughly 700,000 clones, roughly 88% seen once. The data also belong to a second study, concerning human thymus T cells.

Sequencing was carried out using thymocytes. These receptors came from a boy less than two years old with a congenital heart defect.

The gene calls are TRBV11-3 and TRBJ1-1, with TRBD1 matching 7 bases. Germline CDR1 SGHNT, CDR2 YENEEA. There are 14 residues in the CDR3. V lost 5 bases and J lost 3; bases outside the gene matches: 6. The CDR3 is CASSVQGPDTEAFF. The CDR3, as DNA: TGTGCCAGCAGCGTACAGGGGCCGGACACTGAAGCTTTCTTT.

The J gene is TRBJ2-7, the V gene TRBV11-3, with D possibly TRBD1 on 6 matching bases. The CDR3 is 15 residues long. In germline, CDR1 is SGHNT, CDR2 YENEEA. The V end lost 1 base, the J end lost 0 bases, and 10 bases lay between the germline ends. CDR3: CASSLGGTNSYEQYF. The CDR3 nucleotides read TGTGCCAGCAGCTTAGGGGGGACAAACTCCTACGAGCAGTACTTC.

The chain is built from TRBV27 and TRBJ1-5; TRBD1 matches 7 bases. This CDR3 region has 19 residues. Germline-derived CDR1 and CDR2 are MNHEY and SMNVEV (reference sequence). The V segment lost 6 bases and the J segment 0 bases; nucleotides outside the gene matches: 17. The CDR3 DNA reads as TGTGCCAGCAGCCCCAGGGGGACCCCTGACGTAAATAGCAATCAGCCCCAGCATTTT. Translated, it gives CASSPRGTPDVNSNQPQHF.

CDR3 residues: CASSPARSTDTQYF. CDR3 DNA: TGTGCCAGCAGCCCGGCCAGGTCCACAGATACGCAGTATTTT. The chain has TRBV11-3 and TRBJ2-3; D not certain. V lost 5 bases, J lost 2 bases, and 11 bases lay in between. Germline V CDR1 and CDR2: SGHNT, YENEEA. The CDR3 runs 14 residues.

The chain recombines TRBV6-1 with TRBJ2-5, with 8 bases that match TRBD2. The CDR3 length is 16 residues. With V trimmed by 3 bases and J by 4 bases, 10 bases remained unmatched. Germline values: CDR1 MNHNS, CDR2 SASEGT. In DNA form, the CDR3 reads TGTGCCAGCAGTGACGAGCGGGAGAAGGGGGGAGAGACCCAGTACTTC. It encodes CASSDEREKGGETQYF.

The genes are TRBV10-2 and TRBJ2-7, with D possibly TRBD1 on 6 matching bases. Looked up from germline, CDR1 is WSHSY and CDR2 is SAAADI. V was cut by 7 bases and J by 2 bases, with 15 bases left in between. There are 14 residues in the CDR3. The CDR3: CASTRTACPYEQYF. For the CDR3, the DNA is TGCGCCAGCACTAGGACAGCGTGCCCCTACGAGCAGTACTTC.

V and J are TRBV7-6 and TRBJ2-7; 9 bases map to TRBD2. This CDR3 is built from 15 residues. Germline lookup yields CDR1 SGHVS and CDR2 FNYEAQ. The trim removed 3 bases at V and 5 bases at J, leaving 8 bases unmatched. The CDR3, as DNA: TGTGCCAGCAGCTTGGAGGGGCTAGCGGGGCACGAGCAGTACTTC. It codes for CASSLEGLAGHEQYF.

The chain links TRBV11-2 to TRBJ2-3, with 8 bases lining up with TRBD2. CDR3 size: 16 residues. Losses at the gene ends were 2 bases for V and 6 bases for J; bases not matched to a gene: 10. Germline CDR1 SGHAT, CDR2 FQNNGV. CDR3 loop: CASSLSRREGPDTQYF. The CDR3, as DNA: TGTGCCAGCAGCTTATCCCGTCGGGAGGGCCCGGATACGCAGTATTTT.